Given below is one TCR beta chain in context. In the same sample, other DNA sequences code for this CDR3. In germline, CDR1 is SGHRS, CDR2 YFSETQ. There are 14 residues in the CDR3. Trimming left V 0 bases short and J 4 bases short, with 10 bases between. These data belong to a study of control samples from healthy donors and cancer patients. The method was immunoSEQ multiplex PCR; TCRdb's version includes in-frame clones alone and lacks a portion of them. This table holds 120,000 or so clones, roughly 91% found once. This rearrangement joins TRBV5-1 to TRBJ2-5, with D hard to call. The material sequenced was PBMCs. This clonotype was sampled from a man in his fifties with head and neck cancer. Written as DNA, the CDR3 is TGCGCCAGCAGCTTGGTGGCTGGCCGAGAGACCCAGTACTTC. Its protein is CASSLVAGRETQYF.